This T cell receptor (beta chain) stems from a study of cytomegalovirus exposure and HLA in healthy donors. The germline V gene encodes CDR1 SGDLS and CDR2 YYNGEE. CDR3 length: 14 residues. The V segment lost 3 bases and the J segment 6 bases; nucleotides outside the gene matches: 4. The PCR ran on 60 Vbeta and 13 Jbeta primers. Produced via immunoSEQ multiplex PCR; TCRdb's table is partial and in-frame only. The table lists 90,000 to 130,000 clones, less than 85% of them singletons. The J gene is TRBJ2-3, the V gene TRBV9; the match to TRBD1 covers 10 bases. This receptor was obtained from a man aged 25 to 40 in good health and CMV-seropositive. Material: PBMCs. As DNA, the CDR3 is TGTGCCAGCAGCGCAGGGACAGGGGTGGATACGCAGTATTTT. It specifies CASSAGTGVDTQYF. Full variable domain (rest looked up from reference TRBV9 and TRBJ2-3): DSGVTQTPKHLITATGQRVTLRCSPRSGDLSVYWYQQSLDQGLQFLIQYYNGEERAKGNILERFSAQQFPDLHSELNLSSLELGDSALYFCASSAGTGVDTQYFGPGTRLTVL.